A single sample gave rise to the 2 T cell receptor beta chains below, sequenced in a study of T cell responses to AZD1222 COVID-19 vaccine. The assay was immunoSEQ multiplex PCR, and TCRdb's table has in-frame clones only and misses some. The sample yields 140,000 or so clones, approximately 90% seen once. Source: peripheral blood, taken 28 days after the second AZD1222 dose. Receptors originate from an adult who received the AZD1222 COVID-19 vaccine.

The rearrangement links TRBV19 to TRBJ2-2; D unresolved. This CDR3 region has 14 residues. Trimming removed 5 bases from V and 4 bases from J, with 11 bases in between. Germline V lookup: CDR1 LNHDA, CDR2 SQIVND (reference sequence). Here the CDR3 DNA reads TGTGCCAGTAGTCGAGCTCTTGCCACCGGGGAGCTGTTTTTT. Translating it yields CASSRALATGELFF.

This chain connects TRBV5-1 to TRBJ1-1; D is unresolved. Trimming took 1 base from V and 5 from J, leaving 18 bases between them. This CDR3 region has 16 residues. CDR1 and CDR2 from the germline V gene are SGHRS and YFSETQ. The CDR3 DNA sequence: TGCGCCAGCAGCTTGACACCAGGTGGGATGGCTACTGAAGCTTTCTTT. It specifies CASSLTPGGMATEAFF.